A single sample gave rise to the 9 T cell receptor beta chains below, sequenced in a study of blood T cell repertoires in COVID-19. Libraries were prepared by immunoSEQ multiplex PCR; TCRdb keeps only in-frame clonotypes and omits some of them. The sample records approximately 170,000 clones, around 82% being singletons. Source material: PBMCs or T cells enriched from blood (not recorded which). These receptors originate from a man in his forties who had recovered from COVID-19.

The J gene is TRBJ1-6, the V gene TRBV19; D might be TRBD1 (5 bases). This CDR3 spans 13 amino acids. V gave up 7 bases and J gave up 8 bases, with 12 bases separating them. Germline CDR1 and CDR2: LNHDA and SQIVND (reference sequence). The chain's CDR3 is CASTRLGDSPLHF. CDR3 in DNA: TGTGCCAGTACCAGGTTAGGGGATTCACCCCTCCACTTT.

Here the CDR3 reads CATSDSPRTGGGYTF. CDR3 coding DNA: TGTGCCACCAGTGATTCCCCGCGGACAGGGGGTGGCTACACCTTC. V gene TRBV24-1 combines with J gene TRBJ1-2, with 10 nucleotides matching TRBD1. CDR1 and CDR2 from the germline V gene are KGHDR and SFDVKD. The J segment lost 7 bases and the V segment lost 2 bases, leaving 6 bases of the junction unmatched. The CDR3 runs 15 residues.

The count of this clone is one. The chain has TRBV5-8 and TRBJ2-1; 9 positions agree with TRBD2. This CDR3 is built from 20 residues. Germline-derived CDR1 and CDR2 are SGHTS and YDEGEE. Germline trimming cut 0 bases from V and 0 bases from J; bases unmatched to any gene: 13. CDR3: CASSLARRLAAGGSYNEQFF. DNA of the CDR3: TGTGCCAGCAGCTTGGCCCGGCGACTAGCGGCGGGGGGCTCCTACAATGAGCAGTTCTTC.

This clone was seen repeatedly, ten times or more. The rearrangement links TRBV6-5 to TRBJ2-2; 8 positions agree with TRBD1. The V segment lost 2 bases and the J segment 6 bases; nucleotides outside the gene matches: 8. The length of the CDR3 is 16 residues. From germline, CDR1 is MNHEY and CDR2 SVGAGI. The CDR3 nucleotides read TGTGCCAGCAGTTACCAACCAGGGGGCTTATCCGGGGAGCTGTTTTTT. Its translation is CASSYQPGGLSGELFF.

The chain is built from TRBV2 and TRBJ2-5; a weak D match, TRBD1 (7 bases). The CDR3 extends over 14 amino acids. In germline, CDR1 is SNHLY, CDR2 FYNNEI. V was shortened by 4 bases and J by 5 bases, with 14 bases between the two germline ends. CDR3 protein: CASSVQGRFETQYF. CDR3 sequence (DNA): TGTGCCAGCAGTGTACAGGGGAGGTTCGAGACCCAGTACTTC.

The V gene is TRBV27, the J gene TRBJ1-1; no clear D gene. The CDR3 has 15 amino acids. In germline, CDR1 is MNHEY, CDR2 SMNVEV (reference sequence). Deletions cut 3 bases from V and 2 bases from J, with 13 bases between. CDR3 amino acids: CASSLLAPQNTEAFF. The CDR3 coding sequence is TGTGCCAGCAGTTTGTTGGCCCCACAAAACACTGAAGCTTTCTTT.

The rearrangement uses TRBV25-1 and TRBJ1-1; D call uncertain. Germline loops: CDR1 MGHDK, CDR2 SYGVNS. Trimming took off 6 bases at V and 11 bases at J, with 25 bases between the two ends. CDR3 length equals 15 residues. This CDR3 reads CASSPSGGGYAYAFF. In DNA, the CDR3 is TGTGCCAGCAGCCCTTCGGGAGGTGGCTACGCGTATGCTTTCTTT. Supplemented by reference TRBV25-1 and TRBJ1-1, the full variable domain reads EADIYQTPRYLVIGTGKKITLECSQTMGHDKMYWYQQDPGMELHLIHYSYGVNSTEKGDLSSESTVSRIRTEHFPLTLESARPSHTSQYLCASSPSGGGYAYAFFGQGTRLTVV.

This clone was seen a handful of times. The chain has TRBV4-1 and TRBJ2-4, with 7 bases aligning to TRBD2. Trimming at V came to 0 bases and at J to 0 bases, leaving 17 bases not matched to a gene. The germline CDR1 and CDR2 sequences are MGHRA and YSYEKL. This CDR3 has 21 residues. Here the CDR3 reads CASSQESGASGFFLAKNIQYF. CDR3 bases: TGCGCCAGCAGCCAAGAATCGGGCGCTAGCGGATTTTTCCTAGCCAAAAACATTCAGTACTTC.

This clone occurred a few times. The V and J genes are TRBV5-6 and TRBJ1-1, with 7 nucleotides matching TRBD1. V dropped 3 bases and J dropped 0; count of bases not matched to a gene: 8. CDR1 SGHDT and CDR2 YYEEEE come from the germline V gene. This CDR3 spans 16 amino acids. Here the CDR3 DNA reads TGTGCCAGCAGCTCGGCTTTGACAGGGTTGAACACTGAAGCTTTCTTT. The encoded protein is CASSSALTGLNTEAFF.